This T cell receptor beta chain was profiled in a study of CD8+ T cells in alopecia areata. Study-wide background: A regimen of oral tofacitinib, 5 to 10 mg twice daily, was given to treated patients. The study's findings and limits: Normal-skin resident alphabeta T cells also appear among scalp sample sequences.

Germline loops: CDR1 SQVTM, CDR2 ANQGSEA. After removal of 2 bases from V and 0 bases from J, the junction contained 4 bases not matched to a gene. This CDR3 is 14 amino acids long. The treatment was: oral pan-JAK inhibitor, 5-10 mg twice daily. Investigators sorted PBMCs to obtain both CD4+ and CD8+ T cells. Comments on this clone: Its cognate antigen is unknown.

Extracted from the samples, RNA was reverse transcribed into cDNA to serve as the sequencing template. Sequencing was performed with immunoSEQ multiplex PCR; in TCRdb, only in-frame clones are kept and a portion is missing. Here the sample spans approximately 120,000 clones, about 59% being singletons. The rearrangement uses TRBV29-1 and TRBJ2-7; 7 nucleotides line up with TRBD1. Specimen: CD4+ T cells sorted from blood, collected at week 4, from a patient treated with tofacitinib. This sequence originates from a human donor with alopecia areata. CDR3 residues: CSVELSGGSYEQYF. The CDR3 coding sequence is TGCAGCGTTGAACTTTCAGGGGGCTCCTACGAGCAGTACTTC.